Sequencing of this T cell receptor beta chain was carried out in a study of CD8+ T cells in alopecia areata. Treatment defined: oral pan-JAK inhibitor, 5-10 mg twice daily. In its sample, this clone was seen once. What it binds is not known. RNA, once extracted, was reverse transcribed into cDNA for use as the sequencing template. Here immunoSEQ multiplex PCR was the method, and the copy in TCRdb shows in-frame clones only, minus some. Counted here are approximately 190,000 clones, 58% occurring once; the ten biggest clones make up about 5.1%. Study results and caveats: Patients shared TCRs less clearly than mice did, possibly owing to HLA.

The CDR3 has 11 residues. The V end lost 3 bases, the J end lost 7 bases, and 9 bases lay between the germline ends. The V gene's germline CDR1 is SQVTM and CDR2 ANQGSEA. This clonotype was sampled from a human donor with alopecia areata. This material consisted of CD4+ T cells sorted from blood, taken at week 24, from a patient treated with tofacitinib. V and J are TRBV29-1 and TRBJ1-2, with D tentatively TRBD1 (5 bases). The CDR3 loop reads CSVDGGGGYTF. CDR3 nucleotide sequence: TGCAGCGTTGACGGCGGGGGTGGCTACACCTTC.